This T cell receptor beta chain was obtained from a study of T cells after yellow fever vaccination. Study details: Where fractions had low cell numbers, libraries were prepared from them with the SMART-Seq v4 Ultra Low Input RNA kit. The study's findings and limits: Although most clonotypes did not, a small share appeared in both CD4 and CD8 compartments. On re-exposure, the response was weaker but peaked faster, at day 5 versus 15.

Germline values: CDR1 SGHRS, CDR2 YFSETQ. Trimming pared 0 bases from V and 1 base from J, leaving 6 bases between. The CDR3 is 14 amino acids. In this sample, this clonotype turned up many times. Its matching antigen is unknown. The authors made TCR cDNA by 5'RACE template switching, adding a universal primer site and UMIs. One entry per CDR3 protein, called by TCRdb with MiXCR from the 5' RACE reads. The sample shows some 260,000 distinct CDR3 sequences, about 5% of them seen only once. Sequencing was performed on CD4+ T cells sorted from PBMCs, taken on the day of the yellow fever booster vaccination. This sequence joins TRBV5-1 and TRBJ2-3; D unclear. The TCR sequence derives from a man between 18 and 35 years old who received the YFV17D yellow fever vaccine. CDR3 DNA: TGCGCCAGCAGCTTGGTCTCGGGCACAGATACGCAGTATTTT. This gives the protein CASSLVSGTDTQYF.